The rows below give T cell receptor beta chains drawn from one sample of a study of CD8 T cells in ankylosing spondylitis. TCRdb reprocessed the 5' RACE reads via MiXCR and lists one record per CDR3 protein. The sample contains 250,000 to 400,000 distinct CDR3 sequences, roughly 12% of which appear only once. The sample comprised blood, either unsorted or a sorted T cell fraction (not recorded which). Receptors were obtained from a female donor with ankylosing spondylitis or in good health (not recorded which). Each CDR3 is given with its conserved first and last residue. A D gene is named only where the DNA matches it firmly. Some rows mark clone size as missing; the rest say once, few, many or name a class of expanded clone.

J	D	V	size	length	DNA	CDR3
TRBJ2-7	TRBD1	TRBV12-3/TRBV12-4	many	13	TGTGCCAGCAGATTAACAGGGGTATACGAGCAGTACTTC	CASRLTGVYEQYF
TRBJ2-3	TRBD1	TRBV5-1	many	18	TGCGCCAGCAGCTTCGGGACAGGGACGACCGAGTACACAGATACGCAGTATTTT	CASSFGTGTTEYTDTQYF
TRBJ1-2	TRBD1	TRBV27	few	14	TGTGCCAGCACCTCAGGGACAGGGGGCTATGGCTACACCTTC	CASTSGTGGYGYTF
TRBJ1-5	TRBD1	TRBV10-3	many	14	TGTGCCATCAGTGAAAGGACAGGGAATCAGCCCCAGCATTTT	CAISERTGNQPQHF
TRBJ2-1	-	TRBV20-1	many	15	TGCAGTGCTACCCCCCTCGGGGGAGTGTACAATGAGCAGTTCTTC	CSATPLGGVYNEQFF
TRBJ2-1	TRBD2	TRBV2	-	14	TGTGCCAGCAGTGTTAGCGGGAGTTACAATGAGCAGTTCTTC	CASSVSGSYNEQFF
TRBJ2-3	-	TRBV24-1	few	13	TGTGCCACCAGTGAATCTCTAGCTACGGCGCAGTATTTT	CATSESLATAQYF
TRBJ2-5	-	TRBV7-2	-	14	TGTGCCAGCAGCCCAGAAGCAGGGCAAGAGACCCAGTACTTC	CASSPEAGQETQYF
TRBJ2-2	-	TRBV12-3/TRBV12-4	many	12	TGTGCCAGCAGATTTATCGCCGGGGAGCTGTTTTTT	CASRFIAGELFF
TRBJ1-5	-	TRBV28	-	15	TGTGCCAGCAGTGATAGACAGATTAGCAATCAGCCCCAGCATTTT	CASSDRQISNQPQHF
TRBJ2-1	TRBD1	TRBV19	few	14	TGTGCCAGTAGCGGGACAGGGAGCGCCAATGAGCAGTTCTTC	CASSGTGSANEQFF
TRBJ2-5	TRBD2	TRBV15	few	16	TGTGCCACCAGGAAGCCGCGGGAGAGCGGGGGGGAGACCCAGTACTTC	CATRKPRESGGETQYF
TRBJ1-6	-	TRBV5-1	-	15	TGCGCCAGCAGCTTAAACACTGGCCCGGATTCACCCCTCCCCTTT	CASSLNTGPDSPLPF
TRBJ2-1	TRBD2	TRBV10-2	many	13	TGCGCCAGCACTCGGACTAGCGGGAATGAGCAGTTCTTC	CASTRTSGNEQFF
TRBJ2-5	-	TRBV29-1	many	17	TGCAGCGTTGAGGGGCGTTCCGTACGGCTCTCCCAAGAGACCCAGTACTTC	CSVEGRSVRLSQETQYF
TRBJ2-1	-	TRBV7-2	few	14	TGTGCCAGCAGCTTAGCCCAACCGGGCGGTGAGCAGTTCTTC	CASSLAQPGGEQFF
TRBJ2-2	TRBD2	TRBV7-2	-	16	TGTGCCAGCAGCTTAATGCTAGCGGCGGGCACCGGGGAGCTGTTTTTT	CASSLMLAAGTGELFF
TRBJ2-7	-	TRBV6-2/TRBV6-3	many	12	TGTGCCAGCAGCTCTAGTTTCTACGAGCAGTACTTC	CASSSSFYEQYF
TRBJ2-7	TRBD2	TRBV30	-	14	TGTGCCTGGAGTGTGGGAGGGGAGATCTACGAGCAGTACTTC	CAWSVGGEIYEQYF
TRBJ2-2	-	TRBV12-3/TRBV12-4	many	14	TGTGCCAGCAGGTGGACTGACTACACCGGGGAGCTGTTTTTT	CASRWTDYTGELFF
TRBJ2-3	TRBD1	TRBV20-1	few	14	TGCAGTGCTGGACAGGGGTATCGCACAGATACGCAGTATTTT	CSAGQGYRTDTQYF
TRBJ2-1	TRBD2	TRBV11-2	many	15	TGTGCCAGCAGCTTACCCAGCGGGAGTTTTAATGAGCAGTTCTTC	CASSLPSGSFNEQFF
TRBJ1-5	-	TRBV20-1	many	14	TGCAGTGCTAGGATAGGGTCTGGCAATCAGCCCCAGCATTTT	CSARIGSGNQPQHF
TRBJ2-7	-	TRBV5-6	many	14	TGTGCCAGCAGCCCGCCGCCCCCTACCTACGAGCAGTACTTC	CASSPPPPTYEQYF
TRBJ2-1	TRBD1	TRBV5-1	many	18	TGCGCCAGCAGTTGGCGCGGACCGGGACAGTCAACCTACAATGAGCAGTTCTTC	CASSWRGPGQSTYNEQFF
TRBJ1-2	TRBD1	TRBV28	-	17	TGTGCCAGCAGTTTAACCCCTGCCGGAAACAGGGGATATGGCTACACCTTC	CASSLTPAGNRGYGYTF
TRBJ2-5	-	TRBV20-1	many	13	TGCAGTGCTAGTTGGGATTTCCAAGAGACCCAGTACTTC	CSASWDFQETQYF
TRBJ2-1	-	TRBV12-3/TRBV12-4	many	15	TGTGCCAGCAGCTTAACGGGTAGCTCCTACAATGAGCAGTTCTTC	CASSLTGSSYNEQFF